The 30 T cell receptor beta chains reported below all come from one sample, sequenced in a study of blood T cell dynamics during melanoma immunotherapy. The data were produced by immunoSEQ multiplex PCR, yet TCRdb's version contains in-frame clones alone and is incomplete. The sample yields 25,000 to 30,000 clones, approximately 88% seen once. Documented time point: week 3, after first cycle of checkpoint inhibitor. Sequenced here: blood, sampled from a patient treated with checkpoint blockade. The receptors were sampled from a human donor with melanoma.

V gene TRBV18 combines with J gene TRBJ1-1; D is possibly TRBD1 (5 bases). Germline V lookup: CDR1 KGHSH, CDR2 LQKENI. The V gene lost 1 base and the J gene lost 4 bases, with 7 bases spanning the gap. The CDR3 consists of 13 residues. CDR3 amino acids: CASSPQGSTEAFF. The DNA for the CDR3 is TGTGCCAGCTCACCACAGGGGAGCACTGAAGCTTTCTTT.

In this sample, this clone turned up once. This rearrangement joins TRBV18 to TRBJ1-2; the match to TRBD1 covers 7 bases. The ends lost 6 bases at V and 4 bases at J; junction bases unmatched: 14. Germline V CDR1 and CDR2: KGHSH, LQKENI. CDR3 length: 16 amino acids. The CDR3 nucleotides read TGTGCCAGCTCGCCAACGACAGGGAACCCGGGCTATGGCTACACCTTC. It is translated as CASSPTTGNPGYGYTF.

The gene calls are TRBV11-2 and TRBJ1-2; the D gene is possibly TRBD1 (6 bases). V lost 0 bases, J lost 3 bases, and 11 bases lay in between. The CDR3 extends over 15 amino acids. Germline lookup yields CDR1 SGHAT and CDR2 FQNNGV. The CDR3 reads CASSLDSDSYYGYTF. The CDR3 DNA sequence: TGTGCCAGCAGCTTAGATTCGGACAGCTACTATGGCTACACCTTC.

Only one count was recorded for this clone. V usage is TRBV2 and J usage is TRBJ2-7; 10 bases map to TRBD2. CDR1 is SNHLY, CDR2 FYNNEI, per germline. Trimming at V came to 4 bases and at J to 4 bases, leaving 4 bases not matched to a gene. This CDR3 is 14 amino acids long. Written as DNA, the CDR3 is TGTGCCAGCAGTGTAGCGGGAGGCCCTTACGAGCAGTACTTC. Translating gives CASSVAGGPYEQYF.

V gene TRBV2 combines with J gene TRBJ2-5; TRBD2 agrees at 11 bases. Per germline, CDR1 SNHLY and CDR2 FYNNEI. V dropped 3 bases and J dropped 4; count of bases not matched to a gene: 10. This CDR3 has 17 amino acids. The CDR3 DNA reads as TGTGCCAGCAGTGATATAGCGGGGGGGCGGTGGTCAGAGACCCAGTACTTC. Protein: CASSDIAGGRWSETQYF.

The CDR3 DNA is TGTGCCAGCAGTTATCTTTCGGGGGGGCGTGAGCAGTTCTTC. This codes for CASSYLSGGREQFF. The genes are TRBV6-5 and TRBJ2-1; 8 positions agree with TRBD2. CDR3 length: 14 amino acids. CDR1 is MNHEY, CDR2 SVGAGI, per germline. V was clipped by 3 bases and J by 9 bases; unmatched bases: 7.

This clone appeared a single time. The rearrangement links TRBV18 to TRBJ2-7; D possibly corresponds to TRBD1 (6 bases). Germline CDR1 is KGHSH and CDR2 is LQKENI. Trimming stripped 2 bases from V and 0 bases from J, with 14 bases between. The CDR3 totals 16 residues. CDR3 region: CASSPIMDSFSYEQYF. CDR3 in DNA: TGTGCCAGCTCACCAATCATGGACAGCTTCTCCTACGAGCAGTACTTC.

The rearrangement uses TRBV11-1 and TRBJ1-5; a weak D match, TRBD1 (5 bases). CDR1 and CDR2 from the germline V gene are SGHAT and FQDESV (reference sequence). V lost 1 base and J lost 4, with 5 bases in between. CDR3 length: 13 residues. This chain's CDR3 is CASSLDRNQPQHF. The CDR3 nucleotides read TGTGCCAGCAGCTTAGACAGGAATCAGCCCCAGCATTTT. The full variable domain, rest sourced from reference TRBV11-1 and TRBJ1-5, is EAEVAQSPRYKITEKSQAVAFWCDPISGHATLYWYRQILGQGPELLVQFQDESVVDDSQLPKDRFSAERLKGVDSTLKIQPAELGDSAMYLCASSLDRNQPQHFGDGTRLSIL.

This clone has just one count. The gene calls are TRBV7-9 and TRBJ2-7; 11 bases match TRBD1. The CDR3 totals 16 residues. Germline CDR1 SEHNR, CDR2 FQNEAQ (reference sequence). With V trimmed by 5 bases and J by 2 bases, 8 bases remained unmatched. The CDR3 loop is CASSPYSGQGAYEQYF. In DNA, the CDR3 is TGTGCCAGCAGCCCCTACTCGGGACAGGGGGCCTACGAGCAGTACTTC.

As concerns this clone: An end of the junction does not agree with germline; a read error may underlie this. This sequence joins TRBV5-4 and TRBJ2-7; no clear D. This CDR3 comprises 11 residues. Germline CDR1 reads SGHNT; CDR2 reads YYREEE (reference sequence). The DNA for the CDR3 is TGCGCCAGCAGCAACGCCGCCGAGCAGTACTTC. Its protein product is CASSNAAEQYF. The whole variable domain, remainder taken from reference TRBV5-4 and TRBJ2-7, is ETGVTQSPTHLIKTRGQQVTLRCSSQSGHNTVSWYQQALGQGPQFIFQYYREEENGRGNFPPRFSGLQFPNYSSELNVNALELDDSALYLCASSNAAEQYFGPGTRLTVT.

This chain links TRBV6-1 with TRBJ1-1; D is perhaps TRBD1 (6 bases). CDR1 and CDR2 (germline): MNHNS, SASEGT. The CDR3 runs to 14 residues. The V gene lost 0 bases and the J gene lost 7 bases, with 12 bases spanning the gap. The CDR3 protein is CASSEARGEREAFF. The CDR3 nucleotides read TGTGCCAGCAGTGAAGCGAGGGGGGAGCGTGAAGCTTTCTTT.

This clone is a singleton in its sample. The V call is TRBV4-1, the J call TRBJ1-1; no clear D gene. The germline V and J ends were trimmed by 0 bases and 7 bases, with 6 bases remaining between them. This CDR3 comprises 12 residues. Per germline, CDR1 MGHRA and CDR2 YSYEKL. This CDR3 is CASSQDRLEAFF. The CDR3 region has the DNA TGCGCCAGCAGCCAAGATCGGCTTGAAGCTTTCTTT.

This chain joins TRBV5-1 and TRBJ1-1; D is ambiguous. Trimming took off 2 bases at V and 0 bases at J, with 8 bases between the two ends. Looked up from germline, CDR1 is SGHRS and CDR2 is YFSETQ. CDR3 length: 14 residues. CDR3 DNA: TGCGCCAGCAGCTTCAGCGGTATGAACACTGAAGCTTTCTTT. Translated: CASSFSGMNTEAFF.

The chain joins TRBV6-1 to TRBJ2-7; TRBD2 matches at 8 bases. This CDR3 is 14 amino acids long. From germline, CDR1 is MNHNS and CDR2 SASEGT. J lost 6 bases, V lost 7 bases, and 11 bases had no gene match. CDR3 in DNA: TGTGCCAGCAAAAACGAACGGGGGGGAAGCGAGCAGTACTTC. Its translation: CASKNERGGSEQYF.

The chain has TRBV6-5 and TRBJ2-7; weak D call: TRBD2 (6 bases). Trimming cost V 0 bases and J 5 bases, with 8 bases left between them. Germline CDR1 reads MNHEY; CDR2 reads SVGAGI. The CDR3 spans 13 residues. The CDR3 reads CASSYSSSDEQYF. The CDR3 coding sequence is TGTGCCAGCAGTTACTCGTCTAGCGACGAGCAGTACTTC.

The V call is TRBV30, the J call TRBJ2-2; D is uncertain. With 2 bases removed from V and 2 bases from J, the gap between germline ends came to 3 bases. CDR1 GTSNPN and CDR2 SVGIG come from the germline V gene (reference sequence). The CDR3 runs 12 residues. The CDR3 loop is CAWSFNTGELFF. The CDR3 nucleotides are TGTGCCTGGAGTTTCAACACCGGGGAGCTGTTTTTT.

CDR3 sequence: CASSGQVGQPQHF. The CDR3 DNA reads as TGTGCCAGTTCCGGACAGGTTGGTCAGCCCCAGCATTTT. The genes are TRBV19 and TRBJ1-5; TRBD1 matches 7 bases. This CDR3 is built from 13 residues. Per the germline V gene, CDR1 is LNHDA and CDR2 is SQIVND (reference sequence). The V and J ends lost 8 bases and 6 bases, in that order; junction bases with no gene match: 7.

Only one count was recorded for this clone. The CDR3: CASSPERGTGELFF. CDR3 nucleotide sequence: TGTGCCAGCTCACCAGAGCGGGGCACCGGGGAGCTGTTTTTT. J is TRBJ2-2 and V is TRBV18; TRBD2 agrees at 7 bases. V was clipped by 2 bases and J by 4 bases; unmatched bases: 1. CDR1 and CDR2 (germline): KGHSH, LQKENI. This CDR3 contains 14 residues.

The V and J genes are TRBV2 and TRBJ2-2, with a possible D match to TRBD2 (5 bases). Trimming shortened V by 4 bases and J by 7 bases, and 16 bases separated the two germline ends. The CDR3 has 15 residues. Germline lookup yields CDR1 SNHLY and CDR2 FYNNEI. The CDR3 coding sequence is TGTGCCAGCAGTGTAGAGGGCCGGTCTGACGGGGAGCTGTTTTTT. Translated, it gives CASSVEGRSDGELFF.

J is TRBJ2-1 and V is TRBV28; a weak D match, TRBD1 (6 bases). Trimming cost V 4 bases and J 1 base, with 17 bases left between them. Germline V gene sequence: CDR1 MDHEN, CDR2 SYDVKM. CDR3 size: 17 residues. The CDR3 nucleotides read TGTGCCAGCAGTTACCTACCTCAGGGGACATCCTACAATGAGCAGTTCTTC. It encodes CASSYLPQGTSYNEQFF.

J is TRBJ2-5 and V is TRBV6-5, with D possibly matching TRBD1 (5 bases). The tail of the sequence fits TRBJ2-7 better, so the J call may be wrong. CDR1 is MNHEY and CDR2 is SVGAGI in the germline V gene. CDR3 length: 14 amino acids. CDR3 loop: CASSEVQGTYEQYF. CDR3 DNA: TGTGCCAGCAGTGAAGTTCAGGGAACCTACGAGCAGTACTTC.

This clone was recorded once. The chain combines TRBV6-1 with TRBJ2-5, with 7 bases that match TRBD2. The germline V gene has CDR1 MNHNS and CDR2 SASEGT. This CDR3 region has 14 residues. V lost 2 bases, J lost 5 bases, and 5 bases stayed unmatched. For the CDR3, the DNA is TGTGCCAGCAGTGAATCCGGAGCGGGGGAGACCCAGTACTTC. Protein: CASSESGAGETQYF.

The chain recombines TRBV19 with TRBJ2-6, with D perhaps matching TRBD1 (5 bases). The CDR3 has 16 amino acids. V lost 8 bases and J lost 0, with 14 bases in between. Germline V lookup: CDR1 LNHDA, CDR2 SQIVND (reference sequence). In DNA form, the CDR3 reads TGTGCCAGTGACTCCCTTACAGGCTCTGGGGCCAACGTCCTGACTTTC. As protein: CASDSLTGSGANVLTF.

This sequence joins TRBV4-3 and TRBJ2-7; TRBD1 is a possible D gene (5 bases). Germline V gives CDR1 LGHNA, CDR2 YSLEER. V lost 0 bases to trimming and J lost 3 bases, with 9 bases between them. This CDR3 has 14 residues. The CDR3 DNA sequence: TGCGCCAGCAGCCAAGAGTCCAGGGACTACGAGCAGTACTTC. Translation gives CASSQESRDYEQYF.

This chain connects TRBV4-1 to TRBJ1-3, with D possibly TRBD1 on 5 matching bases. This CDR3 comprises 14 residues. V was trimmed by 2 bases and J by 7 bases, leaving 12 bases between them. Per germline, CDR1 MGHRA and CDR2 YSYEKL. The CDR3 region has the DNA TGCGCCAGCAGCCAACCGGGACGAACGAACACCATATATTTT. Its protein product is CASSQPGRTNTIYF.

CDR3 sequence: CASSLASYTEAFF. The CDR3 nucleotides are TGTGCCAGCAGCTTAGCCTCGTACACTGAAGCTTTCTTT. The chain employs TRBV7-2 and TRBJ1-1; no firm D call. Trimming shortened V by 0 bases and J by 3 bases, and 5 bases separated the two germline ends. Germline V gives CDR1 SGHTA, CDR2 FQGNSA. This CDR3 is built from 13 residues.

This clone was picked up one time. The rearrangement links TRBV13 to TRBJ2-1; 8 positions match TRBD2. CDR3 length equals 16 residues. V lost 1 base, J lost 4 bases, and 6 bases stayed unmatched. Germline V gives CDR1 PRHDT, CDR2 FYEKMQ (reference sequence). The chain's CDR3 is CASSLARGVGYNEQFF. Here the CDR3 DNA reads TGTGCCAGCAGCTTAGCGCGGGGGGTGGGATACAATGAGCAGTTCTTC. Based on the CDR3 plus reference TRBV13 and TRBJ2-1, the full variable domain is AAGVIQSPRHLIKEKRETATLKCYPIPRHDTVYWYQQGPGQDPQFLISFYEKMQSDKGSIPDRFSAQQFSDYHSELNMSSLELGDSALYFCASSLARGVGYNEQFFGPGTRLTVL.

This clone was detected once. This chain uses TRBV11-2 with TRBJ2-1, with 15 bases aligning to TRBD2. This CDR3 is built from 14 residues. Looked up from germline, CDR1 is SGHAT and CDR2 is FQNNGV. The junction had 7 bases not matched to a gene; V was cut back by 4 bases and J by 15 bases. The CDR3 reads CASSSGLAGGQTFF. The CDR3 nucleotides read TGTGCCAGCAGCTCGGGACTAGCGGGGGGCCAAACGTTCTTC.

The chain couples TRBV27 to TRBJ1-1; 7 positions agree with TRBD1. Germline CDR1 MNHEY, CDR2 SMNVEV (reference sequence). The J segment lost 5 bases and the V segment lost 4 bases, leaving 10 bases of the junction unmatched. There are 15 residues in the CDR3. In DNA, the CDR3 is TGTGCCAGCAGTTCCTCAGACAGGGTAAAAACTGAAGCTTTCTTT. This codes for CASSSSDRVKTEAFF.

The CDR3 protein is CASSLRAHTSTDTQYF. The CDR3 nucleotides read TGTGCCAGTAGTCTCCGGGCCCACACCTCCACAGATACGCAGTATTTT. The chain combines TRBV19 with TRBJ2-3, with D unclear. Per the germline V gene, CDR1 is LNHDA and CDR2 is SQIVND (reference sequence). The CDR3 is 16 amino acids. The V end was cut by 5 bases, the J end by 2 bases, with 17 bases between.